Listed below are T cell receptor beta chains from one sample, sequenced in a study of T-cell reconstitution after alpha-beta-depleted transplantation in children. Each CDR3 protein is one row after TCRdb ran MiXCR on the PCR reads. The sample has 780,000 or so distinct CDR3 sequences, under 20% seen once. The starting material was PBMCs, mostly from graft donor cells, obtained 360 days after TCRalphabeta/CD19-depleted stem cell transplant. The receptors come from a male patient younger than 18 who had a stem cell transplant for acute lymphoblastic leukemia, so the T cells may come from the graft donor. Both conserved end residues are part of each CDR3. The D gene is left open where the match is weak. Part of the rows lack a size; the others show once, few, many or a class for expanded clones.

D	J	V	size	DNA	CDR3
TRBD1	TRBJ2-3	TRBV18	-	TGTGCCAGCTCAGCTTTACCGGGACAGGGTAGCACAGATACGCAGTATTTT	CASSALPGQGSTDTQYF
-	TRBJ2-1	TRBV11-2	-	TGTGCCAGCAGCTCCACCCATACCCACCGAGAGCAGTTCTTC	CASSSTHTHREQFF
TRBD1	TRBJ2-7	TRBV20-1	many	TGCAGTGCTAGCTTCACCGGGACAGACTACTCCTACGAGCAGTACTTC	CSASFTGTDYSYEQYF
-	TRBJ2-7	TRBV4-1	-	TGCGCCAGCAGCCAAGATGTTCAGCTCTACGAGCAGTACTTC	CASSQDVQLYEQYF
TRBD2	TRBJ2-7	TRBV3-1	few	TGTGCCAGCAGTGCTTCTCCGGGACTAGCCCGGGAGTCCGCCTACGAGCAGTACTTC	CASSASPGLARESAYEQYF
TRBD1	TRBJ1-3	TRBV27	-	TGTGCCAGCAGTTTGGGACAGGGGCTGCGTGGAAACACCATATATTTT	CASSLGQGLRGNTIYF
TRBD1	TRBJ2-1	TRBV5-1	-	TGCGCCAGCAGCTTGGAGGGGACAGGGAATTGGGGATCCTACAATGAGCAGTTCTTC	CASSLEGTGNWGSYNEQFF
TRBD2	TRBJ2-1	TRBV5-1	-	TGCGCCAGCAGCCTAATACCGGGACTAGCTGACAATGAGCAGTTCTTC	CASSLIPGLADNEQFF
-	TRBJ2-1	TRBV4-2	few	TGTGCCAGCAGCCAAGCTCTCGCCCTAGATTGGCTCTTC	CASSQALALDWLF
-	TRBJ2-5	TRBV20-1	few	TGCAGTCCCGGAACGGCGAGGGAGACCCAGTACTTC	CSPGTARETQYF
-	TRBJ2-3	TRBV20-1	many	TGCAGTGCCGAGGGGCGTCCCGGAGAGGACCTTACGCAGTATTTT	CSAEGRPGEDLTQYF
-	TRBJ1-5	TRBV20-1	-	TGCAGAGCTACTCAGGGCCTCAATCAGCCCCAGCATTTT	CRATQGLNQPQHF
TRBD1	TRBJ2-1	TRBV5-1	few	TGCGCCAGCAGCTGGGTGACAGGGATCAACAATGAGCATTTCTTC	CASSWVTGINNEHFF
TRBD1	TRBJ2-6	TRBV4-1	few	TGCGCCAGCAGCCAACCAGACAGGGGTCCCTCTGGGGCCAACGTCCTGACTTTC	CASSQPDRGPSGANVLTF
-	TRBJ2-3	TRBV5-1	-	TGCGCCAGCAGCCCGCCTGGGGTTCGCACAGATACGCAGTATTTT	CASSPPGVRTDTQYF
TRBD2	TRBJ2-1	TRBV11-1	few	TGTGCCAGCAGCTTAGAGGTCGGGACTAGCGGGAGCCCCTACAATGAGCAGTTCTTC	CASSLEVGTSGSPYNEQFF
-	TRBJ2-7	TRBV20-1	many	TGCAGTGCTAGAGACCTACTACGCGAGCAGTACTTC	CSARDLLREQYF
-	TRBJ1-1	TRBV5-1	few	TGCGCCAGCAGCCTATTATCGACCCCGAACACTGAAGCTTTCTTT	CASSLLSTPNTEAFF
TRBD2	TRBJ2-2	TRBV4-2	-	TGTGCCAGCAGGCGATGGGTCACTAGCGGGAAAGATAGCGGGGAGCTGTTTTTT	CASRRWVTSGKDSGELFF
-	TRBJ2-5	TRBV5-1	-	TGCGCCAGCAGCTTGGGCGGCACCAAGGGAGAGACCCAGTACTTC	CASSLGGTKGETQYF
-	TRBJ2-2	TRBV3-1	many	TGTGCCAGCATCAGCGGAACCGGGGAGCTGTTTTTT	CASISGTGELFF
-	TRBJ2-3	TRBV7-9	many	TGTGCCAGCAGCCTAGCACTAGGAGATACGCAGTATTTT	CASSLALGDTQYF
-	TRBJ2-5	TRBV20-1	few	TGCAGTGCTAGAGGGGGGGTCATTGAGGGAGAGACCCAGTACTTC	CSARGGVIEGETQYF
-	TRBJ1-5	TRBV11-1	-	TGTGCCAGCAGCGACGGGCGGGGCCTTGGTAATCAGCCCCAGCATTTT	CASSDGRGLGNQPQHF
-	TRBJ2-2	TRBV12-3/TRBV12-4	few	TGTGCCACCACCCCGACACTTATCGCCGGGGAGCTGTTTTTT	CATTPTLIAGELFF
TRBD2	TRBJ2-1	TRBV5-1	-	TGCGCCAGCAGCTGGACCCGTTCAGGACTAGCGGGGAATCCCCCTTATGAGCAGTTCTTC	CASSWTRSGLAGNPPYEQFF
TRBD2	TRBJ2-1	TRBV7-8	-	TGTGCCAGCACCTGGCATGGGGGTAGCGGGAGGGTTTACAATGAGCAGTTCTTC	CASTWHGGSGRVYNEQFF
TRBD1	TRBJ2-4	TRBV11-3	few	TGTGCCAGCAGCAAACAGGGGGCCAAAAACATTCAGTACTTC	CASSKQGAKNIQYF
-	TRBJ1-6	TRBV12-3/TRBV12-4	-	TGTGCCAGCAGTAATTACATCTTGAGCTCCTATAATTCACCCCTCCACTTT	CASSNYILSSYNSPLHF
-	TRBJ2-7	TRBV5-1	-	TGCGCCAGCAGCTTCGACAGTTTCCTACTCTACGAGCAGTACTTC	CASSFDSFLLYEQYF
TRBD1	TRBJ2-7	TRBV5-1	few	TGCGCCAGCAGCTTGCAGGGGGCAGAGTACGAGCAGTACTTC	CASSLQGAEYEQYF
TRBD1	TRBJ2-2	TRBV5-4	-	TGTGCCATCAAAGCTTACAGGGGGACGAACACCGGGGAGCTGTTTTTT	CAIKAYRGTNTGELFF
TRBD2	TRBJ2-6	TRBV12-3/TRBV12-4	-	TGTGCCAGCAGTTTTGGCGGGAGCCCTGGGGCCAACGTCCTGACTTTC	CASSFGGSPGANVLTF
-	TRBJ2-1	TRBV7-6	-	TGTGCCAGCAGCTTACAAGGGATCTATACCACCGACAATGAGCAGTTCTTC	CASSLQGIYTTDNEQFF
TRBD2	TRBJ2-7	TRBV28	few	TGTGCCAGCAGTTTAGCGGGTAGCGGGAACTACGAGCAGTACTTC	CASSLAGSGNYEQYF
TRBD1	TRBJ2-7	TRBV3-1	-	TGTGCCAGCAGCCAAGTCGGGACAGGGCCGGGCGAGCAGTACTTC	CASSQVGTGPGEQYF
TRBD2	TRBJ2-3	TRBV4-1	-	TGCGCCAGCAGCCAAGAGGGGACTAGCGGGAGCCTTAGCACAGATACGCAGTATTTT	CASSQEGTSGSLSTDTQYF
TRBD1	TRBJ1-2	TRBV20-1	few	TGCAGTGCGGACAGGGGGCTTGACTATGGCTACACCTTC	CSADRGLDYGYTF